Following are 24 T cell receptor beta chains from one sample sequenced in a study of PD-1 blockade in classical Hodgkin lymphoma. This table comes from immunoSEQ multiplex PCR, and its TCRdb copy is limited to in-frame clones, with some not included. The repertoire holds approximately 8,300 clones, with around 77% as singletons. Every one of the patients relapsed after autologous stem cell transplantation (brentuximab vedotin exposure was variable). Starting with thawed PBMCs, CD4+ T cells were purified by magnetic negative selection. This material consisted of CD4+ T cells from blood, taken at baseline. The receptors were gathered from a human donor with classical Hodgkin lymphoma.

The chain links TRBV6-5 to TRBJ1-5; D call uncertain. This CDR3 spans 15 amino acids. Germline CDR1 MNHEY, CDR2 SVGAGI. The V and J ends lost 0 bases and 2 bases respectively, with 8 bases between them. In nucleotides, the CDR3 is TGTGCCAGCAGTTACTCGAGGAGTCGCAATCAGCCCCAGCATTTT. It encodes CASSYSRSRNQPQHF.

This sequence joins TRBV15 and TRBJ2-1; 7 bases agree with TRBD1. The germline CDR1 and CDR2 sequences are LNHNV and YYDKDF (reference sequence). V shed 5 bases and J 8 bases; nucleotides not matched to a gene: 15. The CDR3 loop spans 16 amino acids. CDR3 sequence reads: CATSPPLRTGRDEQFF. CDR3 sequence (DNA): TGTGCCACCAGCCCCCCGCTGAGGACAGGTAGGGATGAGCAGTTCTTC.

This clone came up a few times. This chain connects TRBV18 to TRBJ2-7; 9 bases align to TRBD1. This CDR3 spans 14 amino acids. Germline lookup yields CDR1 KGHSH and CDR2 LQKENI. V lost 4 bases and J lost 3; bases outside the gene matches: 4. The CDR3: CASSLGQGNYEQYF. CDR3 sequence (DNA): TGTGCCAGCTCACTAGGACAGGGGAACTACGAGCAGTACTTC.

The chain couples TRBV6-1 to TRBJ2-1; 7 bases match TRBD2. With 6 bases clipped from V and 3 bases from J, the junction kept 8 bases outside the gene matches. Looked up from germline, CDR1 is MNHNS and CDR2 is SASEGT. The CDR3 runs 15 residues. The CDR3 loop is CASRAWGGNYNEQFF. CDR3 in DNA: TGTGCCAGCAGGGCGTGGGGGGGAAACTACAATGAGCAGTTCTTC.

J is TRBJ2-7 and V is TRBV18; D remains unclear. Trimming pared 1 base from V and 2 bases from J, leaving 9 bases between. From germline, CDR1 is KGHSH and CDR2 LQKENI. The CDR3 is 14 amino acids. CDR3 coding DNA: TGTGCCAGCTCACCACGCGGCTTACCCTACGAGCAGTACTTC. Its protein is CASSPRGLPYEQYF.

V gene TRBV7-2 combines with J gene TRBJ1-5; 7 positions match TRBD1. The CDR3 sequence is 15 residues long. The germline gives CDR1 SGHTA, CDR2 FQGNSA. V trimming: 5 bases; J trimming: 7 bases; junction bases outside the gene matches: 11. The CDR3 DNA follows: TGTGCCAGCAGCACAAGACAGGGTTTAGGCCAGCCCCAGCATTTT. It encodes CASSTRQGLGQPQHF. Combining the CDR3 with reference TRBV7-2 and TRBJ1-5 gives the whole variable domain GAGVSQSPSNKVTEKGKDVELRCDPISGHTALYWYRQSLGQGLEFLIYFQGNSAPDKSGLPSDRFSAERTGGSVSTLTIQRTQQEDSAVYLCASSTRQGLGQPQHFGDGTRLSIL.

This sequence joins TRBV2 and TRBJ1-2; 12 bases are a match to TRBD1. Germline CDR1 SNHLY, CDR2 FYNNEI. The CDR3 spans 13 residues. V was clipped by 7 bases and J by 8 bases; unmatched bases: 5. CDR3 sequence: CASKGQGARGYTF. CDR3 in DNA: TGTGCCAGCAAGGGACAGGGGGCGCGGGGCTACACCTTC.

This clone has more than one count but fewer than ten. The V and J genes are TRBV7-9 and TRBJ2-5; possible D gene TRBD2, 6 bases. Trimming shortened V by 5 bases and J by 0 bases, and 10 bases separated the two germline ends. Germline CDR1 SEHNR, CDR2 FQNEAQ (reference sequence). This CDR3 contains 14 residues. In DNA, the CDR3 is TGTGCCAGCAGCGCGGGACGGAACCAAGAGACCCAGTACTTC. It encodes CASSAGRNQETQYF.

The chain combines TRBV5-4 with TRBJ2-1; 10 bases align to TRBD1. The V gene's germline CDR1 is SGHNT and CDR2 YYREEE (reference sequence). V was clipped by 0 bases and J by 0 bases; unmatched bases: 3. This CDR3 region has 17 residues. CDR3 nucleotide sequence: TGTGCCAGCAGCTTGGGACAGGGGGCCGGCTCCTACAATGAGCAGTTCTTC. Encoded protein: CASSLGQGAGSYNEQFF.

V gene TRBV4-2 combines with J gene TRBJ2-1; TRBD2 agrees at 8 bases. The CDR3 is 15 amino acids. Germline V gene lookup returns CDR1 LGHNA and CDR2 YNFKEQ. Trimming removed 1 base from V and 7 bases from J; junction bases left unmatched: 6. CDR3 nucleotides: TGTGCCAGCAGCCAAGGGACTAGCTGGTGGAATGAGCAGTTCTTC. This translates into CASSQGTSWWNEQFF.

V usage is TRBV5-1 and J usage is TRBJ1-5; possibly TRBD1 for D (6 bases). The germline V gene has CDR1 SGHRS and CDR2 YFSETQ. V lost 0 bases, J lost 6 bases, and 13 bases lay in between. The CDR3 spans 15 residues. CDR3 loop: CASSLAPGAGQPQHF. The CDR3 nucleotides are TGCGCCAGCAGCTTGGCTCCGGGGGCCGGTCAGCCCCAGCATTTT.

This clone has a single count. The gene calls are TRBV5-5 and TRBJ2-2; D possibly corresponds to TRBD1 (6 bases). V lost 3 bases and J lost 2, with 8 bases in between. Germline-derived CDR1 and CDR2 are SGHKS and YYEKEE (reference sequence). The CDR3 contains 14 residues. CDR3 bases: TGTGCCAGCAGCTCGGGACACAACACCGGGGAGCTGTTTTTT. Translation gives CASSSGHNTGELFF.

This clone was detected a few times. This chain uses TRBV2 with TRBJ1-1, with unresolved D. There are 11 residues in the CDR3. Germline V CDR1 and CDR2: SNHLY, FYNNEI. Trimming stripped 7 bases from V and 3 bases from J, with 6 bases between. The CDR3 loop is CASIFHTEAFF. As DNA, the CDR3 is TGTGCCAGCATCTTTCACACTGAAGCTTTCTTT.

This chain joins TRBV11-2 and TRBJ2-5; TRBD2 aligns across 8 bases. The CDR3 spans 14 residues. Trimming took 3 bases from V and 5 from J; bases not matched to a gene: 5. Germline CDR1 is SGHAT and CDR2 is FQNNGV. The CDR3: CASSFRLAGETQYF. CDR3 DNA sequence: TGTGCCAGCAGCTTCCGGCTAGCGGGCGAGACCCAGTACTTC.

J is TRBJ2-1 and V is TRBV9, with a possible D match to TRBD2 (6 bases). The CDR3 has 15 amino acids. The germline CDR1 and CDR2 sequences are SGDLS and YYNGEE. The V and J ends lost 0 bases and 2 bases respectively, with 9 bases between them. The CDR3, as DNA: TGTGCCAGCAGCGTAGATGGCGGGGCCTACAATGAGCAGTTCTTC. Protein product: CASSVDGGAYNEQFF.

Here the CDR3 DNA reads TGTGCCTCTCAGGGACATATGAACACTGAAGCTTTCTTT. Protein sequence: CASQGHMNTEAFF. The J gene is TRBJ1-1, the V gene TRBV10-3; a weak D match, TRBD1 (6 bases). The germline V and J ends were trimmed by 11 bases and 0 bases, with 13 bases remaining between them. The CDR3 is 13 amino acids. Per the germline V gene, CDR1 is ENHRY and CDR2 is SYGVKD.

The chain is built from TRBV7-9 and TRBJ1-3, with TRBD1 matching 7 bases. Germline CDR1 SEHNR, CDR2 FQNEAQ (reference sequence). The CDR3 is 18 amino acids. V shed 4 bases, J shed 2 bases, and the junction held 14 bases outside the gene matches. CDR3 sequence reads: CASSSYVVAGGPGNTIYF. DNA of the CDR3: TGTGCCAGCAGCTCGTATGTAGTGGCAGGGGGGCCTGGAAACACCATATATTTT.

The rearrangement uses TRBV5-5 and TRBJ1-3, with a weak D call TRBD1 (6 bases). Looked up from germline, CDR1 is SGHKS and CDR2 is YYEKEE (reference sequence). This CDR3 has 14 residues. V lost 5 bases and J 7 bases, leaving 16 bases between the germline ends. CDR3 in DNA: TGTGCCAGCAGTAACCGCAGGGGCCGGAACACCATATATTTT. This codes for CASSNRRGRNTIYF.

This chain uses TRBV11-3 with TRBJ2-5; D may be TRBD1 or TRBD2 (5 bases each). Germline lookup yields CDR1 SGHNT and CDR2 YENEEA. The CDR3 has 15 residues. Trimming pared 7 bases from V and 2 bases from J, leaving 17 bases between. The CDR3 DNA reads TGTGCCAGCATCGACGGGGCTGCCGGACAAGAGACCCAGTACTTC. Protein: CASIDGAAGQETQYF.

V usage is TRBV7-3 and J usage is TRBJ2-1, with D unresolved. CDR3 length: 12 residues. The germline gives CDR1 SGHTA, CDR2 FQGTGA. V shed 5 bases and J shed 9 bases, with 11 bases lying between them. For the CDR3, the DNA is TGTGCCAGCAGCAGAAGCAGTGGTGAGCAGTTCTTC. Translating it yields CASSRSSGEQFF.

The chain recombines TRBV29-1 with TRBJ2-7; 8 nucleotides align to TRBD1. CDR1 is SQVTM and CDR2 is ANQGSEA in the germline V gene. V was clipped by 4 bases and J by 6 bases; unmatched bases: 11. The length of the CDR3 is 14 residues. The CDR3 sequence: CSVGPDRGRAEQYF. The CDR3 coding sequence is TGCAGCGTTGGGCCCGACAGGGGTAGGGCCGAGCAGTACTTC.

J is TRBJ2-3 and V is TRBV7-2; 12 bases line up with TRBD2. V lost 5 bases to trimming and J lost 6 bases; unmatched junction nucleotides: 3. CDR3 length: 14 residues. Germline CDR1 SGHTA, CDR2 FQGNSA. Written as DNA, the CDR3 is TGTGCCAGCAGCCCCGGACTAGCGGGGGATACGCAGTATTTT. Its translation: CASSPGLAGDTQYF. The whole variable domain, remainder taken from reference TRBV7-2 and TRBJ2-3, is GAGVSQSPSNKVTEKGKDVELRCDPISGHTALYWYRQSLGQGLEFLIYFQGNSAPDKSGLPSDRFSAERTGGSVSTLTIQRTQQEDSAVYLCASSPGLAGDTQYFGPGTRLTVL.

V is TRBV19 and J is TRBJ1-5, with a tentative D call TRBD1 (6 bases). This CDR3 contains 17 residues. CDR1 is LNHDA and CDR2 is SQIVND in the germline V gene (reference sequence). The V gene lost 7 bases and the J gene lost 6 bases, with 25 bases spanning the gap. The CDR3 bases are TGTGCCAGTACCGCCGGACAGTTTATCAGGCCCGGTCAGCCCCAGCATTTT. This encodes CASTAGQFIRPGQPQHF.

The gene calls are TRBV7-6 and TRBJ2-5, with D possibly matching TRBD1 (6 bases). V lost 5 bases to trimming and J lost 2 bases, with 15 bases between them. The CDR3 spans 15 residues. Germline V lookup: CDR1 SGHVS, CDR2 FNYEAQ. In DNA, the CDR3 is TGTGCCAGCAGCGTAACCGGGACAAAACAAGAGACCCAGTACTTC. This codes for CASSVTGTKQETQYF.